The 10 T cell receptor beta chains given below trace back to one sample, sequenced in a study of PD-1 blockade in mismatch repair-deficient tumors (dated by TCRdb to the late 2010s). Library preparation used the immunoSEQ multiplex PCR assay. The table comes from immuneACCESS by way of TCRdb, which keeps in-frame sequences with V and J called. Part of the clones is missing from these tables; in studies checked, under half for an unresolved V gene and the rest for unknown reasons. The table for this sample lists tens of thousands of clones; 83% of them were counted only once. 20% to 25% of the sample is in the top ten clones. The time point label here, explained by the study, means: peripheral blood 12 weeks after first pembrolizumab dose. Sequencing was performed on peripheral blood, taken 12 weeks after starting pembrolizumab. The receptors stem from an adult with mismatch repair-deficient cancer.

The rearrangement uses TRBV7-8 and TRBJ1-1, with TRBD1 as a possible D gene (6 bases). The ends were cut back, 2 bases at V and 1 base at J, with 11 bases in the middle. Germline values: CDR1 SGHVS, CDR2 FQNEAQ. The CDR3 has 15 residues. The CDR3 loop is CASSLFGGQNTEAFF. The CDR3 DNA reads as TGTGCCAGCAGCTTATTCGGGGGGCAGAACACTGAAGCTTTCTTT.

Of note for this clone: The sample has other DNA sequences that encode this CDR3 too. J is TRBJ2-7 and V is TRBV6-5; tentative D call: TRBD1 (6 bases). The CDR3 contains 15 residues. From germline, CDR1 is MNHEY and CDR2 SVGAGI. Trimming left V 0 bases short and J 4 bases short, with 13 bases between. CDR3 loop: CASSYSVSGVYEQYF. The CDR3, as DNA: TGTGCCAGCAGTTACTCGGTGTCAGGGGTGTACGAGCAGTACTTC.

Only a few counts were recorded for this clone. CDR3 in amino acids: CASAIRESYNEQFF. DNA of the CDR3: TGTGCCAGCGCTATACGGGAGTCCTACAATGAGCAGTTCTTC. The rearrangement links TRBV6-5 to TRBJ2-1; a possible D gene is TRBD2 (6 bases). V lost 8 bases and J 1 base, leaving 12 bases between the germline ends. Germline assignment: CDR1 MNHEY and CDR2 SVGAGI. The CDR3 length is 14 residues.

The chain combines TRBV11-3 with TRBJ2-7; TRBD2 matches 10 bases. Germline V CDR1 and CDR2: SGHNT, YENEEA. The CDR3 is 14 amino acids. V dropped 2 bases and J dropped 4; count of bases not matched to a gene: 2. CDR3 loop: CASSLMGLAYEQYF. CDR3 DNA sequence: TGTGCCAGCAGCTTAATGGGACTAGCGTACGAGCAGTACTTC.

The CDR3 DNA reads TGTGCCAGCAGTCCACGGACTAGCGGGAGGGGAGAGACCCAGTACTTC. It codes for CASSPRTSGRGETQYF. The chain employs TRBV7-2 and TRBJ2-5; 15 bases fit TRBD2. Germline CDR1 is SGHTA and CDR2 is FQGNSA. Germline trimming cut 6 bases from V and 4 bases from J; bases unmatched to any gene: 6. The CDR3 has 16 amino acids. The full variable domain, rest sourced from reference TRBV7-2 and TRBJ2-5, is GAGVSQSPSNKVTEKGKDVELRCDPISGHTALYWYRQSLGQGLEFLIYFQGNSAPDKSGLPSDRFSAERTGGSVSTLTIQRTQQEDSAVYLCASSPRTSGRGETQYFGPGTRLLVL.

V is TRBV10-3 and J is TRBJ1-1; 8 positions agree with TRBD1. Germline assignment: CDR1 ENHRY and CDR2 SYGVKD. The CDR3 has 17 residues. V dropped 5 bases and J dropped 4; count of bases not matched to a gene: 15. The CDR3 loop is CAISSTPGQVIVTEAFF. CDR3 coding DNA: TGTGCCATCAGTTCTACTCCGGGACAGGTAATAGTCACTGAAGCTTTCTTT.

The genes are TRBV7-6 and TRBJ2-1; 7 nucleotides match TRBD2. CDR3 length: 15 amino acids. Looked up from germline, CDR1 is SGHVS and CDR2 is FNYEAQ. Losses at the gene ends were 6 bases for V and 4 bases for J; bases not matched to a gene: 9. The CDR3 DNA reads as TGTGCCAGCAGTCCCGGACTAGTTCGGTACAATGAGCAGTTCTTC. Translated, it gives CASSPGLVRYNEQFF. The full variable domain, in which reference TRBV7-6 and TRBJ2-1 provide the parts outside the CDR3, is GAGVSQSPRYKVTKRGQDVALRCDPISGHVSLYWYRQALGQGPEFLTYFNYEAQQDKSGLPNDRFSAERPEGSISTLTIQRTEQRDSAMYRCASSPGLVRYNEQFFGPGTRLTVL.

In nucleotides, the CDR3 is TGTGCCAGCAGCTCCGGCTACGGGACTAGCGGGAGAGTGAACATTCAGTACTTC. Its protein product is CASSSGYGTSGRVNIQYF. The chain couples TRBV13 to TRBJ2-4; 14 bases are shared with TRBD2. V was clipped by 4 bases and J by 7 bases; unmatched bases: 12. Germline CDR1 is PRHDT and CDR2 is FYEKMQ (reference sequence). This CDR3 has 18 amino acids.

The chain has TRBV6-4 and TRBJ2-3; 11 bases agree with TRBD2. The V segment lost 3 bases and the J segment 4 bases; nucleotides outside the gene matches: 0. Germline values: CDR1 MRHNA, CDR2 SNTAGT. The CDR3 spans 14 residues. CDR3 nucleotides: TGTGCCAGCAGTGAACTAGCGGGAGCAGATACGCAGTATTTT. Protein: CASSELAGADTQYF.

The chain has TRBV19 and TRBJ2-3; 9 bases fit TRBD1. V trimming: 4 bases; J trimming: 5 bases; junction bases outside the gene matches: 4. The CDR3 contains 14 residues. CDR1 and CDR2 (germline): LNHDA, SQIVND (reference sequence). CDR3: CASSTRTGEDTQYF. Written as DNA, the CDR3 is TGTGCCAGTAGTACCCGGACAGGGGAAGATACGCAGTATTTT.